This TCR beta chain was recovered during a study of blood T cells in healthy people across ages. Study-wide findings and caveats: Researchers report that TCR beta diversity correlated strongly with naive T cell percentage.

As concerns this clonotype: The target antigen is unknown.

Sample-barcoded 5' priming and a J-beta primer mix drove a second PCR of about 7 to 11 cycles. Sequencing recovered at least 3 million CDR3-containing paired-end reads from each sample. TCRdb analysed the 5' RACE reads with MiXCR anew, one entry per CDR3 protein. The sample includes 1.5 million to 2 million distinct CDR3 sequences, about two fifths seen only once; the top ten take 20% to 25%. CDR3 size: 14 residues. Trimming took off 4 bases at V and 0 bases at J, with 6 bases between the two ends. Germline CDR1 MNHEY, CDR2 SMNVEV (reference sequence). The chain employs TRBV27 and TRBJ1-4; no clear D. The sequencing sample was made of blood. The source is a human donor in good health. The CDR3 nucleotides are TGTGCCAGCAGTTCCCACACAACTAATGAAAAACTGTTTTTT. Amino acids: CASSSHTTNEKLFF.